This entry is about one T cell receptor (beta chain). The entry originates in a study of PD-1 blockade in classical Hodgkin lymphoma. The germline CDR1 and CDR2 sequences are LNHDA and SQIVND (reference sequence). The CDR3 has 16 amino acids. V gave up 5 bases and J gave up 4 bases; unmatched junction bases: 12. With no exception, relapse followed autologous stem cell transplantation in all patients, and brentuximab vedotin exposure varied. Using immunoSEQ multiplex PCR, the repertoire was profiled, and TCRdb retains in-frame clones only, with some absent. The sample has 26,000 or so clones, around 64% seen once.

This TCR derives from a human donor with classical Hodgkin lymphoma. The sequencing used peripheral blood mononuclear cells (PBMCs), collected before the second cycle of nivolumab. The rearrangement uses TRBV19 and TRBJ2-5; 8 positions match TRBD2. The CDR3 DNA sequence: TGTGCCAGTAGTCCCAGAGGACTAGCTATACGAGAGACCCAGTACTTC. As protein: CASSPRGLAIRETQYF.